This T cell receptor beta chain is drawn from a study of blood T cells in healthy people across ages. Study-level points and caveats: The fall in TCR beta diversity per million T cells was roughly linear with age. Donor CMV status was unknown, possibly confounding expanded clonotype changes.

As regards this clonotype: Its antigen is currently unknown.

PBMCs, at least 6 million per sample, were isolated. The authors extracted at least 5 micrograms of total RNA per sample. Germline-derived CDR1 and CDR2 are DFQATT and SNEGSKA (reference sequence). The CDR3 is 16 residues long. The V end was cut by 0 bases, the J end by 4 bases, with 16 bases between. A second roughly 7 to 12 cycle PCR used barcoded and J-beta primers. From the 5' RACE reads, TCRdb called clonotypes with MiXCR, one entry per CDR3 protein. The sample contains 850,000 or so distinct CDR3 sequences, under 30% of which appear only once. J is TRBJ2-1 and V is TRBV20-1, with TRBD2 as a possible D gene (5 bases). The source is a woman of 80 years or more in good health. The sample taken for sequencing was blood. CDR3 amino acids: CSARDLAGDPYNEQFF. CDR3 DNA: TGCAGTGCTAGAGATCTGGCGGGCGACCCTTACAATGAGCAGTTCTTC.